Each of the 25 T cell receptor beta chains below was sequenced from the same sample in a study of cytomegalovirus exposure and HLA in healthy donors. It was with 60 Vbeta and 13 Jbeta primers that the PCR ran. TCRdb keeps only in-frame clones here, not all; method: immunoSEQ multiplex PCR. The sample contains approximately 100,000 clones, 55% to 65% of which appear only once. The sample was PBMCs. Receptor source: a young man in good health and CMV-seropositive.

The V call is TRBV5-6, the J call TRBJ1-1, with D possibly being TRBD1 (6 bases). This CDR3 spans 14 amino acids. Germline-derived CDR1 and CDR2 are SGHDT and YYEEEE. The V gene lost 3 bases and the J gene lost 5 bases, with 14 bases spanning the gap. The CDR3 DNA follows: TGTGCCAGCAGCTCATCAACAGGGTTTACTGAAGCTTTCTTT. This encodes CASSSSTGFTEAFF.

This clone has a handful of counts. CDR3 bases: TGTGCCAGCAGCCCTAGTACACGAGAGACCCAGTACTTC. Translated, it gives CASSPSTRETQYF. The gene calls are TRBV7-2 and TRBJ2-5; D gene uncertain. Between the trimmed V and J ends, which lost 5 bases and 4 bases, there was a span of 11 bases. Per the germline V gene, CDR1 is SGHTA and CDR2 is FQGNSA. The CDR3 has 13 amino acids.

This clone occurred a few times. The rearrangement links TRBV27 to TRBJ2-4; D remains unclear. CDR3 size: 13 residues. The ends were cut back, 6 bases at V and 6 bases at J, with 12 bases in the middle. CDR1 MNHEY and CDR2 SMNVEV come from the germline V gene (reference sequence). The CDR3 nucleotides read TGTGCCAGCAGCCAAACAGCTTTAAACATTCAGTACTTC. Encoded protein: CASSQTALNIQYF.

This chain connects TRBV4-1 to TRBJ2-5; D unresolved. Gene TRBJ2-7 matches the end of the DNA better, so the J call may be wrong. The V gene's germline CDR1 is MGHRA and CDR2 YSYEKL. This CDR3 contains 13 residues. CDR3 sequence reads: CASSQSLTAEQYF. CDR3 nucleotide sequence: TGCGCCAGCAGCCAGAGTCTAACAGCCGAGCAGTACTTC.

V usage is TRBV2 and J usage is TRBJ1-5; D not certain. The CDR3 has 15 residues. The V end lost 5 bases, the J end lost 5 bases, and 16 bases lay between the germline ends. Germline CDR1 is SNHLY and CDR2 is FYNNEI. The CDR3 sequence is CASSPRAKADQPQHF. CDR3 bases: TGTGCCAGCAGTCCCAGAGCCAAAGCGGATCAGCCCCAGCATTTT.

This chain connects TRBV10-3 to TRBJ2-2; no firm D call. Per germline, CDR1 ENHRY and CDR2 SYGVKD. There are 15 residues in the CDR3. Trimming shortened V by 0 bases and J by 5 bases, and 10 bases separated the two germline ends. The CDR3 sequence is CAISESVSPTGELFF. In DNA form, the CDR3 reads TGTGCCATCAGTGAGTCGGTTAGCCCTACCGGGGAGCTGTTTTTT.

The chain has TRBV19 and TRBJ2-2, with a possible D match to TRBD2 (6 bases). CDR3 length equals 15 residues. Looked up from germline, CDR1 is LNHDA and CDR2 is SQIVND (reference sequence). Trimming pared 5 bases from V and 4 bases from J, leaving 14 bases between. In DNA form, the CDR3 reads TGTGCCAGTAGTTTCCCGGGGGTCGGCACCGGGGAGCTGTTTTTT. It translates to CASSFPGVGTGELFF.

This rearrangement joins TRBV11-2 to TRBJ1-1; D gene ambiguous. Germline V lookup: CDR1 SGHAT, CDR2 FQNNGV. Trimming cost V 7 bases and J 4 bases, with 10 bases left between them. The CDR3 runs to 12 residues. CDR3 region: CASTLPGTEAFF. The CDR3 DNA follows: TGTGCCAGCACCCTCCCGGGCACTGAAGCTTTCTTT.

The chain's CDR3 is CASSPPTSGGAHEQYF. The CDR3 region has the DNA TGTGCCAGCTCACCCCCTACTAGCGGGGGGGCCCACGAGCAGTACTTC. The rearrangement joins TRBV18 to TRBJ2-7; the match to TRBD2 covers 13 bases. Germline CDR1 and CDR2: KGHSH and LQKENI. This CDR3 is built from 16 residues. The V and J ends lost 3 bases and 5 bases, in that order; junction bases with no gene match: 7. Drawing the rest from reference TRBV18 and TRBJ2-7, the complete variable domain is NAGVMQNPRHLVRRRGQEARLRCSPMKGHSHVYWYRQLPEEGLKFMVYLQKENIIDESGMPKERFSAEFPKEGPSILRIQQVVRGDSAAYFCASSPPTSGGAHEQYFGPGTRLTVT.

This chain uses TRBV5-4 with TRBJ1-4; 7 bases match TRBD1. Germline lookup yields CDR1 SGHNT and CDR2 YYREEE (reference sequence). This CDR3 spans 15 amino acids. The V and J ends lost 2 bases and 8 bases, in that order; junction bases with no gene match: 9. The CDR3 DNA reads TGTGCCAGCAGCTTCAAAGGGGGCATCGCGGAAAAACTGTTTTTT. Encoded protein: CASSFKGGIAEKLFF.

The V gene is TRBV9, the J gene TRBJ2-3; no clear D gene. There are 14 residues in the CDR3. V was cut by 0 bases and J by 5 bases, with 10 bases left in between. Germline CDR1 reads SGDLS; CDR2 reads YYNGEE. The CDR3 spells CASSVAHSGDTQYF. The CDR3 DNA sequence: TGTGCCAGCAGCGTAGCTCATAGTGGAGATACGCAGTATTTT.

This clone was counted between two and nine times. The J gene is TRBJ1-1, the V gene TRBV4-1; D is uncertain. Germline V gene lookup returns CDR1 MGHRA and CDR2 YSYEKL. Trimming left V 2 bases short and J 4 bases short, with 5 bases between. CDR3 length: 12 residues. The CDR3 bases are TGCGCCAGCAGCCAACTAGGCACTGAAGCTTTCTTT. Translation: CASSQLGTEAFF.

V gene TRBV6-5 combines with J gene TRBJ1-4; D gene ambiguous. CDR3 size: 16 residues. V lost 0 bases to trimming and J lost 2 bases, with 10 bases between them. Per the germline V gene, CDR1 is MNHEY and CDR2 is SVGAGI. CDR3 nucleotides: TGTGCCAGCAGTTACTCGGGAGGTGGGACTAATGAAAAACTGTTTTTT. Its translation is CASSYSGGGTNEKLFF.

This clone has just a few counts. The chain combines TRBV14 with TRBJ1-3; possible D gene TRBD1, 5 bases. The CDR3 has 14 residues. Germline CDR1 is SGHDN and CDR2 is FVKESK. V shed 1 base and J shed 2 bases, with 6 bases lying between them. The CDR3: CASSQVGAGNTIYF. CDR3 sequence (DNA): TGTGCCAGCAGCCAAGTAGGGGCTGGAAACACCATATATTTT.

The genes are TRBV5-5 and TRBJ1-1; a weak D match, TRBD1 (5 bases). The CDR3 is 14 residues long. V was cut by 4 bases and J by 0 bases, with 10 bases left in between. CDR1 SGHKS and CDR2 YYEKEE come from the germline V gene (reference sequence). The CDR3 region has the DNA TGTGCCAGCAGCCCCTCAGGGATGAACACTGAAGCTTTCTTT. Protein sequence: CASSPSGMNTEAFF.

This clone turned up a few times. The rearrangement joins TRBV7-6 to TRBJ1-1; 9 nucleotides agree with TRBD1. The CDR3 totals 15 residues. Germline CDR1 SGHVS, CDR2 FNYEAQ. Losses at the gene ends were 1 base for V and 4 bases for J; bases not matched to a gene: 4. The CDR3 loop is CASSLVQGARTEAFF. The CDR3 DNA sequence: TGTGCCAGCAGCTTAGTACAGGGGGCGCGCACTGAAGCTTTCTTT.

This clone was detected only a few times. V usage is TRBV15 and J usage is TRBJ1-4; 7 nucleotides match TRBD1. Germline V gene data show CDR1 as LNHNV and CDR2 as YYDKDF (reference sequence). With 2 bases clipped from V and 10 bases from J, the junction kept 7 bases outside the gene matches. This CDR3 spans 14 amino acids. The CDR3 sequence: CATSRTGTVGKLFF. CDR3 sequence (DNA): TGTGCCACCAGCAGAACCGGGACAGTCGGAAAACTGTTTTTT.

The V and J genes are TRBV6-1 and TRBJ2-5; D unclear. CDR3 length equals 13 residues. Germline lookup yields CDR1 MNHNS and CDR2 SASEGT. Trimming left V 6 bases short and J 5 bases short, with 13 bases between. For the CDR3, the DNA is TGTGCCAGCAGAGGTGCAGGCTGGGAGACCCAGTACTTC. Its translation: CASRGAGWETQYF.

Comments on this clone: Compared with germline, one end of the junction differs, possibly owing to a read error. The rearrangement uses TRBV6-1 and TRBJ2-1; tentatively, D is TRBD1 (7 bases). The CDR3 runs to 15 residues. Per the germline V gene, CDR1 is MNHNS and CDR2 is SASEGT. CDR3 protein: CASSEGGGFLYEQFF. Written as DNA, the CDR3 is TGTGCCAGCAGCGAAGGAGGGGGCTTCTTATATGAGCAGTTCTTC.

This clone has just a few counts. V is TRBV14 and J is TRBJ2-6, with unresolved D. Germline lookup yields CDR1 SGHDN and CDR2 FVKESK. This CDR3 contains 17 residues. V dropped 4 bases and J dropped 2 bases, with 15 bases sitting between them. CDR3 protein: CASSRTAYQAGANVLTF. In DNA form, the CDR3 reads TGTGCCAGCAGCCGAACGGCCTATCAGGCTGGGGCCAACGTCCTGACTTTC.

This clone has only a few counts. The chain is built from TRBV19 and TRBJ1-2; 8 bases match TRBD1. The CDR3 is made up of 13 amino acids. V shed 8 bases, J shed 7 bases, and the junction held 9 bases outside the gene matches. Germline V gene data show CDR1 as LNHDA and CDR2 as SQIVND (reference sequence). The CDR3 region has the DNA TGTGCCAGTGGCCCCGGACAGGGAGGTGGCTACACCTTC. This gives the protein CASGPGQGGGYTF.

The chain employs TRBV7-9 and TRBJ2-2; no clear D gene. CDR1 is SEHNR and CDR2 is FQNEAQ in the germline V gene (reference sequence). Between the trimmed V and J ends, which lost 6 bases and 1 base, there was a span of 6 bases. There are 13 residues in the CDR3. The CDR3 reads CASSIGNTGELFF. Here the CDR3 DNA reads TGTGCCAGCAGTATCGGGAACACCGGGGAGCTGTTTTTT.

The chain joins TRBV2 to TRBJ1-6; D is possibly TRBD1 (5 bases). V was clipped by 1 base and J by 10 bases, with 14 bases between them. Germline CDR1 and CDR2: SNHLY and FYNNEI. This CDR3 region has 15 residues. In DNA form, the CDR3 reads TGTGCCAGCAGTGAAGAGATGGGGGGGAACTCACCCCTCCACTTT. As protein: CASSEEMGGNSPLHF.

This clone was detected once. The rearrangement links TRBV13 to TRBJ1-3; D is perhaps TRBD1 (6 bases). With 6 bases removed from V and 2 bases from J, the gap between germline ends came to 14 bases. From germline, CDR1 is PRHDT and CDR2 FYEKMQ (reference sequence). The CDR3 loop spans 15 amino acids. The chain's CDR3 is CASSQSTGPGNTIYF. The CDR3 nucleotides read TGTGCCAGCAGTCAATCGACAGGTCCTGGAAACACCATATATTTT.

The chain joins TRBV11-2 to TRBJ2-7; the D is unclear. CDR1 is SGHAT and CDR2 is FQNNGV in the germline V gene. The V end lost 4 bases, the J end lost 3 bases, and 4 bases lay between the germline ends. The CDR3 loop spans 11 amino acids. CDR3 in amino acids: CASSSYYEQYF. The CDR3 coding sequence is TGTGCCAGCAGCTCGTACTACGAGCAGTACTTC.